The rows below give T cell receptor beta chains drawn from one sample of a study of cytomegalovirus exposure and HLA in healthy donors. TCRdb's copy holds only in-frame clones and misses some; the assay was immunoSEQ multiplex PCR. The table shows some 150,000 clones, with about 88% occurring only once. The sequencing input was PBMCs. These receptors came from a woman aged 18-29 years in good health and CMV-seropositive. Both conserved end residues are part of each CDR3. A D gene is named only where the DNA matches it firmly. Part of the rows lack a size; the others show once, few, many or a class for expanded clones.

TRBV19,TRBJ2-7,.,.,CASRSAGSAYEQYF,TGTGCCAGTAGGAGTGCAGGGTCGGCCTACGAGCAGTACTTC
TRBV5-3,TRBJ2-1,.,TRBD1,CARGGCFRDSGSYNEQFF,TGTGCCAGAGGGGGTTGCTTCCGGGACAGTGGCTCCTACAATGAGCAGTTCTTC
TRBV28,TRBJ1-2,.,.,CASSPASAGAGGYTF,TGTGCCAGCAGTCCCGCTTCTGCGGGGGCTGGAGGCTACACCTTC
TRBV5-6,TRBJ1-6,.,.,CASTFDSSYNSPLHF,TGTGCCAGCACCTTCGACAGCTCCTATAATTCACCCCTCCACTTT
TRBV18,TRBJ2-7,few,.,CASSPTAGNPYEQYF,TGTGCCAGCTCACCAACAGCCGGGAACCCCTACGAGCAGTACTTC
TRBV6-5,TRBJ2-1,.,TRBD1,CATTRQGTNEQFF,TGTGCCACCACCCGACAGGGTACCAATGAGCAGTTCTTC
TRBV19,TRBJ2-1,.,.,CASSISAAGDNEQFF,TGTGCCAGTAGCATATCGGCAGCAGGGGACAATGAGCAGTTCTTC
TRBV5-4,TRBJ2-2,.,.,CASSLATSPGTNTGELFF,TGTGCCAGCAGCTTGGCCACCTCTCCGGGTACGAACACCGGGGAGCTGTTTTTT
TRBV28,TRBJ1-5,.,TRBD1,CASSFGTGNQPQHF,TGTGCCAGCAGTTTCGGGACAGGCAATCAGCCCCAGCATTTT
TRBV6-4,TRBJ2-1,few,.,CASSASSYNEQFF,TGTGCCAGCAGTGCTAGCTCCTACAATGAGCAGTTCTTC
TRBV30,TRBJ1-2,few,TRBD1,CAWSVQGAYGYTF,TGTGCCTGGAGTGTACAGGGGGCGTATGGCTACACCTTC
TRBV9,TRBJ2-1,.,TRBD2,CASSASMTSGGLGALVNEQFF,TGTGCCAGCAGCGCTTCCATGACTAGCGGGGGACTCGGCGCACTCGTCAATGAGCAGTTCTTC
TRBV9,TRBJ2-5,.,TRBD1,CASSASHRGLQETQYF,TGTGCCAGCAGCGCAAGCCACAGGGGGCTCCAAGAGACCCAGTACTTC
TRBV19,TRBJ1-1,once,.,CASSPLRDIGYTEAFF,TGTGCCAGTAGTCCTCTCCGGGACATAGGGTACACTGAAGCTTTCTTT
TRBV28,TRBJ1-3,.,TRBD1,CASSSSGTGWLRNTIYF,TGTGCCAGCAGTTCCTCCGGGACAGGGTGGCTGCGAAACACCATATATTTT
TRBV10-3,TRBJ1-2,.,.,CAISEAGVDYGYTF,TGTGCCATCAGTGAGGCCGGGGTCGACTATGGCTACACCTTC
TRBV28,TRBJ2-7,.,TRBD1,CASSSRDRGPGEQYF,TGTGCCAGCAGTTCCCGGGACAGGGGGCCGGGAGAGCAGTACTTC
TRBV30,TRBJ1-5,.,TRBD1,CACGTGDNQPQHF,TGTGCCTGCGGGACAGGGGACAATCAGCCCCAGCATTTT
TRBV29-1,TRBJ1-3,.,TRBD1,CSVAEQGVSGNTIYF,TGCAGCGTTGCTGAACAGGGGGTATCTGGAAACACCATATATTTT
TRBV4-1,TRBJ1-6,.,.,CASSQHGENNSPLHF,TGCGCCAGCAGCCAGCACGGGGAGAATAATTCACCCCTCCACTTT
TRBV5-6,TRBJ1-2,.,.,CASTRLNYGYTF,TGTGCCAGCACCAGGTTAAACTATGGCTACACCTTC
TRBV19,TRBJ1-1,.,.,CASSWAANTEAFF,TGTGCCAGTAGTTGGGCAGCCAACACTGAAGCTTTCTTT
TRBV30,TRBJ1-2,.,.,CAWSNRNYGYTF,TGTGCCTGGAGTAACAGGAACTATGGCTACACCTTC
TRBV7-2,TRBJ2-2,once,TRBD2,CASSPEAGGVSGELFF,TGTGCCAGCAGCCCCGAAGCGGGGGGAGTCTCGGGGGAGCTGTTTTTT
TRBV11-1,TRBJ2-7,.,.,CASSLSRKDEQYF,TGTGCCAGCAGCTTATCCAGGAAAGACGAGCAGTACTTC
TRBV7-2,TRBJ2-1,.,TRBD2,CASSLRAGLAIEQFF,TGTGCCAGCAGCTTAAGGGCGGGACTAGCGATTGAGCAGTTCTTC
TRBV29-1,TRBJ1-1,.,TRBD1,CSVPGGSTEAFF,TGCAGCGTGCCAGGGGGTAGCACTGAAGCTTTCTTT
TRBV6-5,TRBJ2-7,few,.,CASRDFVGGQYF,TGTGCCAGCCGGGACTTTGTTGGAGGGCAGTACTTC
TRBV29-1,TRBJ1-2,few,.,CSVGYQGSEYGYTF,TGCAGCGTTGGGTATCAGGGATCGGAGTATGGCTACACCTTC
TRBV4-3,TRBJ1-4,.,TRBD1,CASSHSGQGGENEKLFF,TGCGCCAGCAGCCACTCGGGACAGGGGGGAGAAAATGAAAAACTGTTTTTT
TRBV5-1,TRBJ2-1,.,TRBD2,CASSLGPSGTNNEQFF,TGCGCCAGCAGCTTGGGACCTAGCGGGACTAACAATGAGCAGTTCTTC
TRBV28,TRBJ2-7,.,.,CASSRSGTLSYEQYF,TGTGCCAGCAGCCGGTCTGGGACTCTCTCCTACGAGCAGTACTTC
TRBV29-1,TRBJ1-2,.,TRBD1,CSVAPPGQDGYTF,TGCAGCGTTGCACCACCCGGACAGGATGGCTACACCTTC
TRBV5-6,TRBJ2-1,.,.,CASSLGHGNNEQFF,TGTGCCAGCAGCTTAGGGCACGGGAACAATGAGCAGTTCTTC
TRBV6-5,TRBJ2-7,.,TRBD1,CASSSPGQGRNEQYF,TGTGCCAGCAGTTCCCCGGGACAGGGGAGGAACGAGCAGTACTTC
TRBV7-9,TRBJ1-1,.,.,CASSLTGRATEAFF,TGTGCCAGCAGCTTAACAGGCAGGGCGACTGAAGCTTTCTTT
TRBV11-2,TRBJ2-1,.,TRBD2,CASSFVSGAVNNEQFF,TGTGCCAGCAGCTTCGTTAGCGGGGCAGTGAACAATGAGCAGTTCTTC
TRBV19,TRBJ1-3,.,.,CASTGFRNTIYF,TGTGCCAGTACAGGGTTTAGAAACACCATATATTTT
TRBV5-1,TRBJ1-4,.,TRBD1,CASSFRGQEEKLFF,TGCGCCAGCAGCTTCCGAGGACAGGAAGAAAAACTGTTTTTT
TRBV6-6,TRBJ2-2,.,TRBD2,CASSPIAGGLTGELFF,TGTGCCAGCAGTCCCATAGCGGGGGGGCTCACCGGGGAGCTGTTTTTT
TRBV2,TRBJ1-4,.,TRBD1,CASSGTGTAGELFF,TGTGCCAGCAGCGGAACCGGGACAGCGGGGGAACTGTTTTTT
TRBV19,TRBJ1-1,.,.,CASSIAEAGNTEAFF,TGTGCCAGTAGTATTGCGGAGGCCGGAAACACTGAAGCTTTCTTT
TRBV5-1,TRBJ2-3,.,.,CASSLGVGLSTDTQYF,TGCGCCAGCAGCTTGGGTGTGGGCCTAAGCACAGATACGCAGTATTTT
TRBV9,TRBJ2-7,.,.,CASSPGDSAYEQYF,TGTGCCAGCAGCCCCGGGGACTCCGCCTACGAGCAGTACTTC
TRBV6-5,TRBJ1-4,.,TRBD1,CASSYKGANEKLFF,TGTGCCAGCAGTTACAAGGGGGCGAATGAAAAACTGTTTTTT
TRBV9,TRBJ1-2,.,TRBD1,CASSVRTGGDGYTF,TGTGCCAGCAGCGTGAGGACAGGGGGCGACGGCTACACCTTC
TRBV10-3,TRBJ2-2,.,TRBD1,CAIKDLRQGGTGELFF,TGTGCCATCAAGGACCTGCGACAGGGTGGCACCGGGGAGCTGTTTTTT
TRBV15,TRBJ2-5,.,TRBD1,CATSTGTGKETQYF,TGTGCCACCAGCACAGGGACAGGGAAAGAGACCCAGTACTTC
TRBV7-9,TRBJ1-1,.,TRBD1,CASSSGQDLWSLNTEAFF,TGTGCCAGCAGCTCAGGACAGGACCTGTGGTCCTTGAACACTGAAGCTTTCTTT
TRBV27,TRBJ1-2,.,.,CASSLRVTPAYGYTF,TGTGCCAGCAGTTTACGGGTTACGCCCGCTTATGGCTACACCTTC
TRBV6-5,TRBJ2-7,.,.,CASSADGVYEQYF,TGTGCCAGCAGCGCCGACGGAGTCTACGAGCAGTACTTC
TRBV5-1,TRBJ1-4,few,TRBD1,CASSRQGSTNEKLFF,TGCGCCAGCAGCCGACAGGGTTCGACTAATGAAAAACTGTTTTTT
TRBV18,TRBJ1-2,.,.,CASSPLRQNYGYTF,TGTGCCAGCTCACCACTGCGACAGAACTATGGCTACACCTTC
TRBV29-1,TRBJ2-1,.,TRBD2,CSVTGGVGEQFF,TGCAGCGTGACGGGGGGGGTCGGTGAGCAGTTCTTC
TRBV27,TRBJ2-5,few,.,CASSPRTGRETQYF,TGTGCCAGCAGTCCGCGGACGGGGAGGGAGACCCAGTACTTC
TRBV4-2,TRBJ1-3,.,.,CASSQDLTGSGNTIYF,TGTGCCAGCAGCCAAGATCTTACGGGGTCTGGAAACACCATATATTTT
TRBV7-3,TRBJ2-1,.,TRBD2,CASSLSLAGYNEQFF,TGTGCCAGCAGCTTAAGTCTAGCGGGGTACAATGAGCAGTTCTTC